This entry describes one T cell receptor (beta chain). Its specific antigen is unknown. One end of the junction does not line up with germline, which may come from a read error. Total RNA and DNA were co-extracted from around 18-30 mg of bulk tissue with the AllPrep DNA/RNA mini kit, without cell sorting. Surgical resection was performed in China between 2015 and 2016 on about 5 patients with histopathologically diagnosed primary liver carcinoma. Chronic HBV infection was present in the patients, and the patients were treatment-naive at sampling. Fresh tumor and adjacent tissue pieces were bisected; one half was stored in RNAlater at -80°C, the other sent for histology. This sample was included in a study of tumor-infiltrating lymphocytes in primary liver carcinoma (TCRdb year 2017). Regarding the research as a whole: The five patients, three men and two women aged 30 to 69 years, had hepatocellular carcinoma (four) or combined HCC and intrahepatic cholangiocarcinoma (one). The five patients had tumors of stage T1-T3 N0M0, with maximum diameters ranging from 4.2 to 10 cm. Roughly 3.5 to 7.5 million productive TCRbeta reads were obtained per sample, and no significant difference in read depth was found between tissue types. The study combined TCRbeta repertoire sequencing, expression microarrays and whole-exome sequencing across five regions of each liver tumor, with adjacent normal tissue and blood. TCRbeta repertoire sequencing covered 35 specimens from 5 patients: approximately 25 tumor regions, 5 adjacent noncancerous liver tissues and 5 peripheral blood samples. Reproducibility between technical replicate repertoires was high, with correlation coefficients above 0.95 and mean shared-clone rates approximately 0.91.

Using a constant-region primer and ProtoScript II reverse transcriptase, TCRbeta-specific cDNA was reverse-transcribed from 500 to 650 ng total RNA. Construction of the TCRbeta libraries relied on three nested rounds of multiplex PCR, following a slightly modified ARM-PCR procedure. Multiplex TRBV1-TRBV30 forward primers and a Cbeta reverse primer were used in the first two PCR rounds, each of which was run for around 9 cycles. Sample barcodes and Illumina adapters were attached in a final 25-cycle PCR using Deep VentR polymerase. Before sequencing, amplicons between 200 and 500 bp were purified from gel using a QIAquick gel extraction kit. The TCRbeta amplicons were sequenced with 250-bp paired-end reads on an Illumina HiSeq 2500. Processing in the source paper ran as follows. Quality trimming of reads was performed with Trimmomatic v0.33, and paired reads were merged with FLASH v1.2.11 so that full CDR3 sequences could be recovered. MiGEC v1.2.1b assigned V, D and J germline segments to the rearranged TCRbeta sequences. Clonotype statistics and Shannon-Wiener diversity indices were calculated with VDJtools v1.0.0. To cut down on sampling bias, every analysis after diversity analysis relied on just the 250 most abundant clonotypes from each sample. TCRdb reran the public reads through fastp at Q25 and MiXCR, keeping productive beta chains. Duplicate CDR3 protein sequences are folded into a single record with the most common DNA and genes. The V and J calls and clone size are TCRdb's, not the authors'. The sample yields about 120,000 distinct CDR3 sequences; around 70% were counted once. The ten largest clonotypes hold over 7.5% of the sample.

Broader findings and caveats from the paper: Only the TCR beta chain was sequenced, so true repertoire diversity is likely underestimated because unpaired alpha chains were not captured. Because the samples were bulk and unsorted, CD4+ and CD8+ T cell repertoires could not be compared. Repertoire overlap was higher between tumor regions (mean roughly 35%) than tumor-adjacent (17%) or tumor-blood (roughly 14%) pairs, consistent with antigen-driven expansion. The top 250 clones made up a significantly larger repertoire fraction in tumors than in blood (p = 0.039). The study included only four or five patients, and the authors note findings should be validated in a larger study.

The CDR3 runs 13 amino acids, cysteine and phenylalanine included. Kept here is only the CDR3 DNA, which spans 39 bases and is read in frame from base 1. From the germline V gene, CDR1 is MNHEY and CDR2 is SVGAGI. Recombination joined TRBV6-5 with TRBJ2-7; D gene: possibly TRBD2, on 6 matching bases. Sequenced material: tumor-adjacent normal liver tissue. This TCR derives from a woman aged 60-75 years with primary liver carcinoma and hepatitis B virus infection. The CDR3 region: CASSPGSSYEQYF. The DNA reads TGTGCCAGCAGTCCCGGGAGCTCCTACGAGCAATACTTC.